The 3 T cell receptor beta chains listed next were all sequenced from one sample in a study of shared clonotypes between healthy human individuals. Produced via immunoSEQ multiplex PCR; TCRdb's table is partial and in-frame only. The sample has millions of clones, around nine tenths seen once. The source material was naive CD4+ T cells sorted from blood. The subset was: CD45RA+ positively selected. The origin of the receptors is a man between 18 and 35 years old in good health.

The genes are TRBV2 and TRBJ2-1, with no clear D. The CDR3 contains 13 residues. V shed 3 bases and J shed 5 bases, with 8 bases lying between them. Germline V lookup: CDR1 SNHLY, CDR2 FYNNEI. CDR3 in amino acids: CASSDQQHNEQFF. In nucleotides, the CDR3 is TGTGCCAGCAGTGACCAACAGCACAATGAGCAGTTCTTC.

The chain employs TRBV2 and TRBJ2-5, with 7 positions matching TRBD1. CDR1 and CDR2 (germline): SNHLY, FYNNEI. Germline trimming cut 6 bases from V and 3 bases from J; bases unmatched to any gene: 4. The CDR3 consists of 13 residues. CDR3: CASRTGTEETQYF. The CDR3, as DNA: TGTGCCAGCAGAACCGGGACAGAAGAGACCCAGTACTTC.

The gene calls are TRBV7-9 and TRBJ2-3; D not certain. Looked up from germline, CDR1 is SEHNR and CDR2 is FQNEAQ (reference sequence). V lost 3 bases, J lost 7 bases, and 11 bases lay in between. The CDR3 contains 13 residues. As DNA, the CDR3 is TGTGCCAGCAGCTTCATGGACCCTAATACGCAGTATTTT. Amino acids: CASSFMDPNTQYF.